Listed below are T cell receptor beta chains from one sample, sequenced in a study of blood T cell repertoires in COVID-19. TCRdb's table, derived via immunoSEQ multiplex PCR, lists solely in-frame clones and lacks some. This sample has more than 60,000 clones, with approximately 92% found just once. Sequencing was performed on peripheral blood. The receptors here all came from a human donor in a cohort sampled during active COVID-19. CDR3s include the opening cysteine and the closing phenylalanine or tryptophan. Fields, in order: D gene, clone size, V gene, J gene, CDR3 protein, CDR3 DNA. A D gene is named only where the DNA matches it firmly. Expanded clones get a size class; other rows say once, few or many, or leave the size out.

d_gene: -
abundance: once
v_gene: TRBV19
j_gene: TRBJ1-3
CDR3aa: CASSINNGNTIYF
CDR3nt: TGTGCCAGTAGTATCAACAATGGAAACACCATATATTTT

d_gene: TRBD2
abundance: -
v_gene: TRBV9
j_gene: TRBJ2-1
CDR3aa: CASSLQAGTRTNNEQFF
CDR3nt: TGTGCCAGCAGCCTCCAGGCCGGGACTAGGACAAACAATGAGCAGTTCTTC

d_gene: -
abundance: -
v_gene: TRBV4-1
j_gene: TRBJ2-5
CDR3aa: CASSLQERAHRETQYF
CDR3nt: TGCGCCAGCAGCCTACAGGAGAGAGCCCACCGGGAGACCCAGTACTTC

d_gene: -
abundance: once
v_gene: TRBV6-5
j_gene: TRBJ2-1
CDR3aa: CASSRQSSYNEQFF
CDR3nt: TGTGCCAGCAGTCGACAGAGCTCCTACAATGAGCAGTTCTTC

d_gene: TRBD1
abundance: -
v_gene: TRBV19
j_gene: TRBJ1-5
CDR3aa: CASSDRGGNQPQHF
CDR3nt: TGTGCCAGTAGCGACAGGGGTGGCAATCAGCCCCAGCATTTT

d_gene: -
abundance: -
v_gene: TRBV5-4
j_gene: TRBJ1-4
CDR3aa: CASSRTGSANEKLFF
CDR3nt: TGTGCCAGCAGCCGGACGGGGTCGGCTAATGAAAAACTGTTTTTT

d_gene: TRBD2
abundance: -
v_gene: TRBV30
j_gene: TRBJ2-1
CDR3aa: CAWTPGSGGLEQFF
CDR3nt: TGTGCCTGGACCCCGGGTAGCGGGGGATTGGAGCAGTTCTTC

d_gene: -
abundance: -
v_gene: TRBV10-2
j_gene: TRBJ2-7
CDR3aa: CASRRGASEEREQYF
CDR3nt: TGCGCCAGCCGCAGGGGGGCTAGCGAAGAACGGGAGCAGTACTTC

d_gene: -
abundance: -
v_gene: TRBV28
j_gene: TRBJ1-5
CDR3aa: CASRYFLDNQPQHF
CDR3nt: TGTGCCAGCAGATATTTCTTAGACAATCAGCCCCAGCATTTT

d_gene: TRBD2
abundance: -
v_gene: TRBV4-3
j_gene: TRBJ2-7
CDR3aa: CASSQDSGTSGGRLSYEQYF
CDR3nt: TGCGCCAGCAGCCAAGATAGCGGGACTAGCGGGGGGCGCCTTTCCTACGAGCAGTACTTC

d_gene: -
abundance: -
v_gene: TRBV18
j_gene: TRBJ1-1
CDR3aa: CASSLDSEAFF
CDR3nt: TGTGCCAGCTCACTGGACAGTGAAGCTTTCTTT

d_gene: -
abundance: few
v_gene: TRBV2
j_gene: TRBJ1-5
CDR3aa: CASVDRSNQPQHF
CDR3nt: TGTGCCAGCGTAGACAGGTCCAATCAGCCCCAGCATTTT

d_gene: TRBD1
abundance: -
v_gene: TRBV18
j_gene: TRBJ1-4
CDR3aa: CASSPRMTGANEKLFF
CDR3nt: TGTGCCAGCTCACCAAGAATGACAGGGGCTAATGAAAAACTGTTTTTT

d_gene: TRBD2
abundance: -
v_gene: TRBV4-3
j_gene: TRBJ2-5
CDR3aa: CASSQDLSSGGREETQYF
CDR3nt: TGCGCCAGCAGCCAAGATCTCAGTTCGGGGGGGCGGGAAGAGACCCAGTACTTC

d_gene: -
abundance: -
v_gene: TRBV19
j_gene: TRBJ1-2
CDR3aa: CASSIESSRAGDGYTF
CDR3nt: TGTGCCAGTAGTATCGAATCATCCCGGGCGGGGGATGGCTACACCTTC

d_gene: TRBD1
abundance: -
v_gene: TRBV27
j_gene: TRBJ2-7
CDR3aa: CASSRIGTAYEQYF
CDR3nt: TGTGCCAGCAGTAGGATAGGGACAGCTTACGAGCAGTACTTC

d_gene: -
abundance: -
v_gene: TRBV9
j_gene: TRBJ2-1
CDR3aa: CASSVSGYNEQFF
CDR3nt: TGTGCCAGCAGCGTGTCCGGGTACAATGAGCAGTTCTTC

d_gene: -
abundance: -
v_gene: TRBV5-1
j_gene: TRBJ2-5
CDR3aa: CASSPQGGQETQYF
CDR3nt: TGCGCCAGCAGCCCGCAGGGAGGCCAAGAGACCCAGTACTTC

d_gene: -
abundance: -
v_gene: TRBV27
j_gene: TRBJ2-7
CDR3aa: CASSPSPGPGEQYF
CDR3nt: TGTGCCAGCAGCCCTAGTCCAGGGCCCGGGGAGCAGTACTTC

d_gene: -
abundance: -
v_gene: TRBV5-6
j_gene: TRBJ1-4
CDR3aa: CASSDLATNEKLFF
CDR3nt: TGTGCCAGCAGCGACCTAGCAACTAATGAAAAACTGTTTTTT

d_gene: -
abundance: -
v_gene: TRBV19
j_gene: TRBJ2-3
CDR3aa: CASSIPGGTDTQYF
CDR3nt: TGTGCCAGTAGTATCCCGGGGGGCACAGATACGCAGTATTTT

d_gene: -
abundance: -
v_gene: TRBV3-1/TRBV3-2
j_gene: TRBJ1-1
CDR3aa: CASSQEGANTEAFF
CDR3nt: TGTGCCAGCAGCCAAGAGGGGGCGAACACTGAAGCTTTCTTT

d_gene: -
abundance: -
v_gene: TRBV3-1/TRBV3-2
j_gene: TRBJ1-4
CDR3aa: CASTPGPPGINFEKLFF
CDR3nt: TGTGCCAGCACCCCCGGGCCCCCGGGAATAAACTTTGAAAAACTGTTTTTT

d_gene: TRBD2
abundance: few
v_gene: TRBV5-1
j_gene: TRBJ2-7
CDR3aa: CASSLTSGIYEQYF
CDR3nt: TGCGCCAGCAGCTTGACTAGCGGGATATACGAGCAGTACTTC

d_gene: TRBD2
abundance: -
v_gene: TRBV10-3
j_gene: TRBJ2-7
CDR3aa: CAISLAGGSSYEQYF
CDR3nt: TGTGCCATCAGTCTAGCGGGGGGGTCCTCCTACGAGCAGTACTTC

d_gene: TRBD1
abundance: -
v_gene: TRBV5-1
j_gene: TRBJ1-1
CDR3aa: CASSLVGTGGTEAFF
CDR3nt: TGCGCCAGCAGCTTGGTCGGGACAGGGGGCACTGAAGCTTTCTTT

d_gene: TRBD2
abundance: -
v_gene: TRBV12-5
j_gene: TRBJ2-1
CDR3aa: CASGLVDIRLAGVSQGEQFF
CDR3nt: TGTGCTAGTGGTTTGGTAGATATCAGACTAGCGGGGGTCTCTCAGGGTGAGCAGTTCTTC

d_gene: TRBD2
abundance: -
v_gene: TRBV5-4
j_gene: TRBJ2-5
CDR3aa: CASSPGTSGGNSAETQYF
CDR3nt: TGTGCCAGCAGCCCTGGGACTAGCGGGGGCAATTCGGCGGAGACCCAGTACTTC

d_gene: -
abundance: -
v_gene: TRBV5-6
j_gene: TRBJ2-7
CDR3aa: CASSDYGGYYEQYF
CDR3nt: TGTGCCAGCAGCGACTACGGGGGATACTACGAGCAGTACTTC

d_gene: TRBD1
abundance: -
v_gene: TRBV6-5
j_gene: TRBJ1-2
CDR3aa: CASNLDRAAGYTF
CDR3nt: TGTGCCAGCAACCTGGACAGGGCTGCTGGCTACACCTTC

d_gene: -
abundance: -
v_gene: TRBV7-9
j_gene: TRBJ2-5
CDR3aa: CASSDRVQETQYF
CDR3nt: TGTGCCAGCAGCGACAGAGTACAAGAGACCCAGTACTTC

d_gene: TRBD1
abundance: -
v_gene: TRBV5-1
j_gene: TRBJ2-3
CDR3aa: CASSLGDRGRTDTQYF
CDR3nt: TGCGCCAGCAGCTTAGGGGACAGGGGGAGGACAGATACGCAGTATTTT

d_gene: TRBD1
abundance: -
v_gene: TRBV2
j_gene: TRBJ1-1
CDR3aa: CASVGTGRGMNTEAFF
CDR3nt: TGTGCCAGCGTTGGGACAGGGAGAGGTATGAACACTGAAGCTTTCTTT

d_gene: TRBD1
abundance: -
v_gene: TRBV9
j_gene: TRBJ1-4
CDR3aa: CASSVGRYRGTATNEKLFF
CDR3nt: TGTGCCAGCAGCGTAGGCCGTTACAGGGGCACTGCAACTAATGAAAAACTGTTTTTT

d_gene: -
abundance: -
v_gene: TRBV19
j_gene: TRBJ2-3
CDR3aa: CASSIMTHRDTQYF
CDR3nt: TGTGCCAGTAGTATCATGACTCATCGAGATACGCAGTATTTT

d_gene: -
abundance: -
v_gene: TRBV19
j_gene: TRBJ2-1
CDR3aa: CASSTGFDEQFF
CDR3nt: TGTGCCAGTAGTACAGGTTTCGATGAGCAGTTCTTC

d_gene: -
abundance: -
v_gene: TRBV28
j_gene: TRBJ1-5
CDR3aa: CASSNGASNQPQHF
CDR3nt: TGTGCCAGCAGTAATGGGGCTAGCAATCAGCCCCAGCATTTT

d_gene: TRBD1
abundance: -
v_gene: TRBV7-9
j_gene: TRBJ1-2
CDR3aa: CASSTGTVYGYTF
CDR3nt: TGTGCCAGCAGCACCGGGACAGTCTATGGCTACACCTTC

d_gene: -
abundance: -
v_gene: TRBV5-1
j_gene: TRBJ2-5
CDR3aa: CASTLESGPTETQYF
CDR3nt: TGCGCCAGCACCCTCGAAAGCGGGCCCACGGAGACCCAGTACTTC

d_gene: TRBD2
abundance: -
v_gene: TRBV4-1
j_gene: TRBJ2-7
CDR3aa: CASSQESSGVGEQYF
CDR3nt: TGCGCCAGCAGCCAAGAATCTAGCGGGGTAGGCGAGCAGTACTTC

d_gene: TRBD1
abundance: -
v_gene: TRBV3-1/TRBV3-2
j_gene: TRBJ1-6
CDR3aa: CASSPNRGYSPLHF
CDR3nt: TGTGCCAGCAGCCCTAACAGGGGGTATTCACCCCTCCACTTT

d_gene: TRBD1
abundance: -
v_gene: TRBV15
j_gene: TRBJ1-2
CDR3aa: CATSRAGTGDNYGYTF
CDR3nt: TGTGCCACCAGCAGAGCCGGGACAGGGGATAACTATGGCTACACCTTC

d_gene: TRBD2
abundance: once
v_gene: TRBV7-9
j_gene: TRBJ2-2
CDR3aa: CASSPGLAGGFTGELFF
CDR3nt: TGTGCCAGCAGCCCCGGACTAGCGGGGGGGTTCACCGGGGAGCTGTTTTTT

d_gene: TRBD2
abundance: once
v_gene: TRBV3-1/TRBV3-2
j_gene: TRBJ2-7
CDR3aa: CASSQDRLAGAYEQYF
CDR3nt: TGTGCCAGCAGCCAAGATAGACTAGCGGGAGCCTACGAGCAGTACTTC

d_gene: -
abundance: -
v_gene: TRBV14
j_gene: TRBJ1-2
CDR3aa: CASSQAGQGIDGYTF
CDR3nt: TGTGCCAGCAGCCAAGCAGGGCAGGGCATTGATGGCTACACCTTC

d_gene: -
abundance: -
v_gene: TRBV7-8
j_gene: TRBJ2-5
CDR3aa: CASTYYPETQYF
CDR3nt: TGTGCCAGCACCTATTACCCAGAGACCCAGTACTTC

d_gene: -
abundance: -
v_gene: TRBV2
j_gene: TRBJ1-2
CDR3aa: CASSEAVRGGRNGYTF
CDR3nt: TGTGCCAGCAGTGAAGCAGTGCGGGGGGGGAGGAATGGCTACACCTTC

d_gene: TRBD1
abundance: -
v_gene: TRBV20-1
j_gene: TRBJ1-6
CDR3aa: CSASRDRGNNSPLHF
CDR3nt: TGCAGTGCTAGTCGGGACAGGGGTAATAATTCACCCCTCCACTTT